The 2 T cell receptor beta chains below come from one sample, sequenced in a study of PD-1 blockade in mismatch repair-deficient tumors (dated by TCRdb to between 2016 and 2019). Receptor libraries were prepared by the immunoSEQ multiplex PCR assay. TCRdb took over this immuneACCESS table, retaining in-frame rearrangements with V and J assigned. Such tables are incomplete; in checked studies, under half of the missing clones stem from an unresolved V gene, and the remainder is unexplained. Here the sample has tens of thousands of clones; around 80% occur a single time. Clones ranked in the top ten supply roughly 3.5% of the sample. Sample: PBMCs, taken approximately 6 weeks after starting pembrolizumab. These receptors were obtained from an adult with mismatch repair-deficient cancer.

This clone was counted once. This chain connects TRBV2 to TRBJ2-7, with a weak D call TRBD1 (6 bases). The CDR3 length is 14 residues. Germline values: CDR1 SNHLY, CDR2 FYNNEI. Between the trimmed V and J ends, which lost 6 bases and 1 base, there was a span of 13 bases. The CDR3 sequence is CASRLAGVSYEQYF. DNA for the CDR3: TGTGCCAGCAGACTGGCAGGGGTGTCCTACGAGCAGTACTTC. The full variable domain, with the rest looked up from reference TRBV2 and TRBJ2-7, is EPEVTQTPSHQVTQMGQEVILRCVPISNHLYFYWYRQILGQKVEFLVSFYNNEISEKSEIFDDQFSVERPDGSNFTLKIRSTKLEDSAMYFCASRLAGVSYEQYFGPGTRLTVT.

This chain links TRBV7-3 with TRBJ2-3; a possible D gene is TRBD2 (5 bases). The CDR3 totals 13 residues. Germline V gives CDR1 SGHTA, CDR2 FQGTGA. Trimming cost V 5 bases and J 2 bases, with 8 bases left between them. The CDR3 protein is CASSEGSTDTQYF. CDR3 coding DNA: TGTGCCAGCAGCGAGGGATCCACAGATACGCAGTATTTT. Filled out from reference TRBV7-3 and TRBJ2-3, the complete variable domain reads GAGVSQTPSNKVTEKGKYVELRCDPISGHTALYWYRQSLGQGPEFLIYFQGTGAADDSGLPNDRFFAVRPEGSVSTLKIQRTERGDSAVYLCASSEGSTDTQYFGPGTRLTVL.